This TCR beta chain was obtained from a study of identical twins. Regarding the study as a whole: Conclusions leaned on cross-sectional statistical analysis and did not track the same donors over time.

MiXCR, applied by TCRdb to the 5' RACE reads, yields one record per CDR3 protein. The sample includes about 520,000 distinct CDR3 sequences, less than 25% of them seen just once. Worth noting for this clonotype: Its antigen is currently unknown.

Germline assignment: CDR1 MGHDK and CDR2 SYGVNS. The V gene lost 10 bases and the J gene lost 2 bases, with 8 bases spanning the gap. The CDR3 loop spans 11 amino acids. This sample was also put to use in a study of T cells expressing NK-cell markers. In that study: Five or six of the donors carried dominant NKG2C+ clonotypes that took up roughly 1.0-8% of their CD8+ T cells. Whether expanded NKG2C+ T cell clones were HCMV-specific remained unclear.

The receptor was derived from a woman between 18 and 29 years old in good health. Sequences were obtained from CD4+ T cells sorted from blood. The gene calls are TRBV25-1 and TRBJ1-1; D unresolved. The chain's CDR3 is CATLKNTEAFF. Here the CDR3 DNA reads TGTGCCACCCTAAAAAACACTGAAGCTTTCTTT.